These T cell receptor beta chains were read from a single sample in a study of T cells in tuberculosis. Here immunoSEQ multiplex PCR was the method, and the copy in TCRdb shows in-frame clones only, minus some. The data contain around 35,000 clones, around 93% of them singletons. This specimen consisted of PBMCs, obtained at tuberculosis diagnosis. The receptors come from an adult with tuberculosis. CDR3s include the opening cysteine and the closing phenylalanine or tryptophan. The D gene is left open where the match is weak. The size entry is marked missing in some rows and otherwise reads once, few, many or a size class.

D gene	V gene	clone size	J gene	CDR3 DNA	CDR3 protein
TRBD1	TRBV6-1	-	TRBJ1-4	TGTGCCAGCAGTGGGGACAGGGGTAATGAAAAACTGTTTTTT	CASSGDRGNEKLFF
-	TRBV5-1	once	TRBJ2-2	TGCGCCAGCAGCCTTGGACTAACCGGGACGAACACCGGGGAGCTGTTTTTT	CASSLGLTGTNTGELFF
-	TRBV28	once	TRBJ1-5	TGTGCCAGCAGTTTGGCCGGAACAGCCAGCAATCAGCCCCAGCATTTT	CASSLAGTASNQPQHF
-	TRBV10-1	-	TRBJ2-3	TGCGCCAGCAGTGAGACTAATCGAGCGCAGTATTTT	CASSETNRAQYF
-	TRBV27	-	TRBJ1-5	TGTGCCAGCAGTGAGCGATCCAATCAGCCCCAGCATTTT	CASSERSNQPQHF
-	TRBV9	-	TRBJ1-5	TGTGCCAGTATTTCCCCCAAGGCGGGTCAGCCCCAGCATTTT	CASISPKAGQPQHF
-	TRBV7-2	-	TRBJ1-3	TGTGCCAGCAGTTTTCAAGTGACACTCTCTGGAAACACCATATATTTT	CASSFQVTLSGNTIYF
-	TRBV5-1	-	TRBJ2-7	TGCGCCAGCAGCACCGGGGGTGGCGACTACGAGCAGTACTTC	CASSTGGGDYEQYF
TRBD2	TRBV10-2	-	TRBJ2-3	TGCGCCAGCAGCCCGGGGGGGGCTTGGGGAACAGATACGCAGTATTTT	CASSPGGAWGTDTQYF
-	TRBV30	-	TRBJ1-3	TGTGCCTGGAGAACAAGTCCCGGAAACACCATATATTTT	CAWRTSPGNTIYF
TRBD1	TRBV27	-	TRBJ1-1	TGTGCCAGCAGGGAGTGGGACAGGGGGCCTGGCACTGAAGCTTTCTTT	CASREWDRGPGTEAFF
-	TRBV6-1	few	TRBJ1-5	TGTGCCAGCAGTGACTCAGGGGCGGGCAATCAGCCCCAGCATTTT	CASSDSGAGNQPQHF
TRBD1	TRBV12-5	-	TRBJ1-1	TGTGCTAGTGGTTTGGGACAGGGGCGACGGGGGCACACTGAAGCTTTCTTT	CASGLGQGRRGHTEAFF
-	TRBV11-1	-	TRBJ2-5	TGTGCCAGCAGCCACAGGGATAAAGAGACCCAGTACTTC	CASSHRDKETQYF
TRBD2	TRBV4-1	-	TRBJ2-1	TGCGCCAGCAGCCAGCTTAGCGGGGGGGTAAATGAGCAGTTCTTC	CASSQLSGGVNEQFF
-	TRBV30	-	TRBJ2-2	TGTGCCTGGAGTTTGACGGGGTTCACCGGGGAGCTGTTTTTT	CAWSLTGFTGELFF
-	TRBV6-5	-	TRBJ1-1	TGTGCCTCTCGAGTTATTAGAAACACTGAAGCTTTCTTT	CASRVIRNTEAFF
-	TRBV19	-	TRBJ1-3	TGTGCCAGTAGTATTAATGGGCAAGGAGGTGGAAACACCATATATTTT	CASSINGQGGGNTIYF
-	TRBV19	few	TRBJ1-5	TGTGCCAGTAGTCAGGGGCTGGGTAATCAGCCCCAGCATTTT	CASSQGLGNQPQHF
-	TRBV5-4	-	TRBJ1-1	TGTGCCAGCAGGCGAGTACTTGGAGGTGAAGCTTTCTTT	CASRRVLGGEAFF
-	TRBV14	-	TRBJ1-1	TGTGCCAGCAGCCATGACACGGTGGACACTGAAGCTTTCTTT	CASSHDTVDTEAFF
TRBD2	TRBV7-2	-	TRBJ2-3	TGTGCCAGCAGCCCTGCCGGGACTAGGTTTACAGATACGCAGTATTTT	CASSPAGTRFTDTQYF
-	TRBV9	-	TRBJ2-1	TGTGCCAGCAGCCCCGCCCCGGGGGGCAACAATGAGCAGTTCTTC	CASSPAPGGNNEQFF
TRBD2	TRBV7-2	-	TRBJ2-1	TGTGCCAGCAGCCCTAACCTTCTAGCGGGGGTGGGCAATGAGCAGTTCTTC	CASSPNLLAGVGNEQFF
-	TRBV7-2	-	TRBJ2-5	TGTGCCAGCAGTTTTCGCGAGAGGGCAGGGAGGGAGACCCAGTACTTC	CASSFRERAGRETQYF
-	TRBV10-2	-	TRBJ1-5	TGCGCCAGCAGTGACGACAGATCCAATAATCAGCCCCAGCATTTT	CASSDDRSNNQPQHF
TRBD1	TRBV12-5	-	TRBJ1-5	TGTGCTAGTGGTATTAGGACAGGGATAGGTCAGCCCCAGCATTTT	CASGIRTGIGQPQHF
TRBD1	TRBV6-5	-	TRBJ1-4	TGTGCCAGCAGTTACTCGACAGGGGGGGGTGAAAAACTGTTTTTT	CASSYSTGGGEKLFF
-	TRBV5-8	-	TRBJ2-3	TGTGCCAGCAGTCGGGGGGCATGGATGTTGAGCGCCACAGATACGCAGTATTTT	CASSRGAWMLSATDTQYF
TRBD1	TRBV9	-	TRBJ1-1	TGTGCCAGCTCTGTCGGACAGGGCTACGCTGAAGCTTTCTTT	CASSVGQGYAEAFF
-	TRBV7-2	few	TRBJ1-2	TGTGCCAGCAGCTTATCGACAGGAAACTATGGCTACACCTTC	CASSLSTGNYGYTF
-	TRBV27	-	TRBJ1-5	TGTGCCAGCAGTTTAAACAGGAATCAGCCCCAGCATTTT	CASSLNRNQPQHF
TRBD1	TRBV4-1	-	TRBJ1-5	TGCGCCAGCAGCCAAGGAACTGACAGGGTAGGACAGCCCCAGCATTTT	CASSQGTDRVGQPQHF
TRBD1	TRBV11-2	-	TRBJ2-3	TGTGCCAGCAGCTTAGGACAGGGGGCAGATACGCAGTATTTT	CASSLGQGADTQYF
-	TRBV7-8	-	TRBJ1-3	TGTGCCAGCAGCTCAAAAAACCGGGACTGGAGCTCTGGAAACACCATATATTTT	CASSSKNRDWSSGNTIYF
TRBD1	TRBV14	-	TRBJ2-7	TGTGCCAGCAGCCAAGTAGCCCACCCCGGGACAGGGCTTTACGAGCAGTACTTC	CASSQVAHPGTGLYEQYF
-	TRBV19	-	TRBJ2-3	TGTGCCAGTAGTCTGGGACTCCGGACAGATACGCAGTATTTT	CASSLGLRTDTQYF
TRBD2	TRBV2	once	TRBJ2-7	TGTGCCAGCAGTGTTTCGACTAGCGGTTACGAGCAGTACTTC	CASSVSTSGYEQYF